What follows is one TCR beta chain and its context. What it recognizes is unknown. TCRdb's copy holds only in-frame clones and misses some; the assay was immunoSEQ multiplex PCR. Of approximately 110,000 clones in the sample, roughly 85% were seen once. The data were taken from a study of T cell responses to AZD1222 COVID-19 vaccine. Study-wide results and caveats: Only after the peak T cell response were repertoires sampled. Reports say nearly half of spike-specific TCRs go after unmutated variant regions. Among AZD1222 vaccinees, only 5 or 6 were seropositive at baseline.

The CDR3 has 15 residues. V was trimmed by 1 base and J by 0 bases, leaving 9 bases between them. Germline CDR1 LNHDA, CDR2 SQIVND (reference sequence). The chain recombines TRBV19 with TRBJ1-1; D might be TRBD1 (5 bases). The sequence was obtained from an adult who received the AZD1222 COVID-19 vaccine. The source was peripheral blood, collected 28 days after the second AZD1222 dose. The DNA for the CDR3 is TGTGCCAGTAGTATAGGGGGCAGGGTGAACACTGAAGCTTTCTTT. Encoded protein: CASSIGGRVNTEAFF.